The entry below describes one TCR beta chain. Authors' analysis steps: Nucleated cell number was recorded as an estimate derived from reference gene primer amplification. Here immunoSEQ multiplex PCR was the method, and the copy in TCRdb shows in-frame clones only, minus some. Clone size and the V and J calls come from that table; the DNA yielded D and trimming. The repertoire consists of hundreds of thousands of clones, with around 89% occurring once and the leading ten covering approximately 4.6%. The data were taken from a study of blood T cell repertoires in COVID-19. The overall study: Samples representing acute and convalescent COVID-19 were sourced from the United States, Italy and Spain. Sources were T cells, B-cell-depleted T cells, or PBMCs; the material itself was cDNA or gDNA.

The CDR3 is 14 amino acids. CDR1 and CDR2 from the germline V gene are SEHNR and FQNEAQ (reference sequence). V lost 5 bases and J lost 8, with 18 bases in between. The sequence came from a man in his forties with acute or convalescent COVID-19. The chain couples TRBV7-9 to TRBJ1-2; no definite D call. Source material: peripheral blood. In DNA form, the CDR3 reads TGTGCCAGCAGCGGAGGCCGGGTGACTGTCGGCTACACCTTC. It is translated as CASSGGRVTVGYTF. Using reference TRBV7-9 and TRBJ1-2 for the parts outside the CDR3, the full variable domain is DTGVSQNPRHKITKRGQNVTFRCDPISEHNRLYWYRQTLGQGPEFLTYFQNEAQLEKSRLLSDRFSAERPKGSFSTLEIQRTEQGDSAMYLCASSGGRVTVGYTFGSGTRLTVV.